The 9 T cell receptor beta chains below all came from one sample that was sequenced in a study of response to subunit inactivated influenza vaccine (dated 2018 in TCRdb). Libraries were constructed by RT-PCR. TCRdb names Illumina HiSeq 2500 as the instrument used. TCRdb reworked the public reads: Q25 trimming with fastp, MiXCR clone assembly, productive beta chains retained. CDR3 protein sequences are deduplicated, and each keeps its most common genes and DNA. The sample table contains more than 700,000 distinct CDR3 sequences; only one count was recorded for about 20% of them. Roughly 10% of the sample lies in the top ten. The sample consisted of PBMCs from blood, taken around 5 days after vaccination. Receptor source: a man aged 45-65 years who received an inactivated influenza vaccine. Donor details come from another sample of the same person, matched by shared clones.

This chain uses TRBV7-2 with TRBJ2-3; weak D call: TRBD2 (6 bases). Germline assignment: CDR1 SGHTA and CDR2 FQGNSA. The V end was cut by 4 bases, the J end by 4 bases, with 18 bases between. This CDR3 spans 16 amino acids. The chain's CDR3 is CASSSTRDSLPDTQYF. CDR3 bases: TGTGCCAGCAGCTCCACCAGGGACTCCCTGCCAGATACGCAGTATTTT.

The chain links TRBV20-1 to TRBJ1-4; D may be TRBD1 (5 bases). Germline V gene sequence: CDR1 DFQATT, CDR2 SNEGSKA (reference sequence). Trimming removed 3 bases from V and 8 bases from J, with 19 bases in between. The CDR3 runs 15 residues. This chain's CDR3 is CSASDFDSPREKLFF. CDR3 DNA: TGCAGTGCTAGTGACTTCGACAGCCCGAGGGAAAAACTGTTTTTT.

This clonotype was recorded a few times. The CDR3 coding sequence is TGTGCCAGCAGCCCCGATGATGAGCAGTTCTTC. It translates to CASSPDDEQFF. The rearrangement links TRBV12-3 or TRBV12-4 to TRBJ2-1; D is ambiguous. Trimming took off 6 bases at V and 8 bases at J, with 8 bases between the two ends. The CDR3 totals 11 residues.

As for this clonotype: The junction and the germline gene differ at one end; a read error may be behind it. This chain links TRBV20-1 with TRBJ1-1; perhaps TRBD1 as D (5 bases). CDR3 size: 13 residues. The V gene's germline CDR1 is DFQATT and CDR2 SNEGSKA (reference sequence). CDR3 sequence: CSATRGGVAEAFF. For the CDR3, the DNA is TGCAGTGCTACAAGGGGAGGGGTGGCTGAAGCCTTCTTT.

V gene TRBV5-1 combines with J gene TRBJ1-1; no firm D call. Germline CDR1 reads SGHRS; CDR2 reads YFSETQ. This CDR3 is 15 amino acids long. The V gene lost 2 bases and the J gene lost 0 bases, with 11 bases spanning the gap. CDR3 sequence reads: CASSFASLLNTEAFF. The CDR3 region has the DNA TGCGCCAGCAGCTTCGCGTCCTTACTGAACACTGAAGCTTTCTTT.

The chain employs TRBV5-1 and TRBJ2-5; TRBD2 matches at 8 bases. Germline CDR1 and CDR2: SGHRS and YFSETQ. V was pared by 2 bases and J by 3 bases, with 12 bases of the junction left unmatched. The CDR3 consists of 17 residues. CDR3 sequence reads: CASSFTGSRGLEETQYF. In DNA, the CDR3 is TGCGCCAGCAGCTTTACTGGGAGCAGGGGACTAGAAGAGACCCAGTACTTC.

V is TRBV20-1 and J is TRBJ2-1, with D perhaps matching TRBD2 (6 bases). This CDR3 region has 16 residues. The ends were cut back, 2 bases at V and 6 bases at J, with 20 bases in the middle. The germline V gene has CDR1 DFQATT and CDR2 SNEGSKA (reference sequence). CDR3 sequence: CSARPRLEGWSNEQFF. In DNA form, the CDR3 reads TGCAGTGCTAGACCTAGACTAGAGGGGTGGTCCAATGAGCAGTTCTTC.

The chain combines TRBV24-1 with TRBJ1-1; D might be TRBD1 (5 bases). Per germline, CDR1 KGHDR and CDR2 SFDVKD. V lost 7 bases to trimming and J lost 6 bases, with 14 bases between them. This CDR3 spans 13 amino acids. The CDR3 spells CATREGDLSEAFF. CDR3 bases: TGTGCCACCAGGGAAGGGGACCTATCTGAAGCTTTCTTT.

The chain links TRBV12-3 or TRBV12-4 to TRBJ2-2, with TRBD2 matching over 8 bases. The ends lost 7 bases at V and 6 bases at J; junction bases unmatched: 4. The CDR3 sequence is 13 residues long. The CDR3 DNA follows: TGTGCCAGCACCTTCGGGGGGGCCGGGGAGCTGTTTTTT. It is translated as CASTFGGAGELFF.